The 32 T cell receptor beta chains listed next were all sequenced from one sample in a study of Tregs in tolerant kidney transplant recipients. The table came from immunoSEQ multiplex PCR; TCRdb's copy has only in-frame clones and leaves some out. This sample's table reports about 48,000 clones. The sample consisted of CD4+ T cells from blood, taken before the transplant. The receptors were gathered from a human donor who received a combined kidney and bone marrow transplant.

A note on this clone: The observed sequence ends 3 residues before the CDR3 terminus, with the missing tail filled in from the germline J gene. The J gene is TRBJ2-1, the V gene TRBV18, with 8 bases that match TRBD2. CDR1 and CDR2 (germline): KGHSH, LQKENI. V was clipped by 5 bases and J by 6 bases; unmatched bases: 9. The CDR3 is 15 residues long. The chain's CDR3 is CASSDPISGGNEQFF. CDR3 bases read: TGTGCCAGCTCAGACCCGATCAGCGGGGGCAATGAG.

Note on this clone: The read finishes 3 residues shy of the CDR3 end, and the germline J gene is used to complete it. The chain employs TRBV19 and TRBJ2-2; D call uncertain. CDR3 size: 13 residues. Germline-derived CDR1 and CDR2 are LNHDA and SQIVND (reference sequence). V was pared by 6 bases and J by 0 bases, with 5 bases between. The DNA read from the CDR3 is TGTGCCAGTAGCTACTCGAACACCGGGGAG. It specifies CASSYSNTGE. The whole CDR3 sequence reads CASSYSNTGELFF.

With respect to this clone: The read falls 3 residues short of the CDR3 end, and the missing part is taken from the germline J gene. V is TRBV6-2 or TRBV6-3 and J is TRBJ2-7; 7 bases align to TRBD1. The trim removed 5 bases at V and 4 bases at J, leaving 8 bases unmatched. CDR1 is MNHEY, CDR2 SVGEGT, per germline. This CDR3 comprises 14 residues. Partial CDR3 DNA: TGTGCCAGCAGTACGGGACAGTTGCTTTACGAG. Amino acid sequence: CASSTGQLLYE. The CDR3 reads in full as CASSTGQLLYEQYF.

The CDR3 region is CASSLGQRQETQYF. The sequenced part of the CDR3 DNA is TGTGCCAGCAGCTTAGGACAGAGACAAGAGACC. The chain uses TRBV7-6 and TRBJ2-5; D possibly corresponds to TRBD1 (5 bases). The read falls 3 residues short of the CDR3 end, and the missing part is taken from the germline J gene. The germline V gene encodes CDR1 SGHVS and CDR2 FNYEAQ. The ends were cut back, 1 base at V and 2 bases at J, with 8 bases in the middle. The length of the CDR3 is 14 residues.

Worth noting for this clone: The CDR3 end is not reached by the read, which stops 3 residues before it; the germline J gene fills it in. The chain is built from TRBV19 and TRBJ1-5; 8 bases align to TRBD1. With 8 bases clipped from V and 5 bases from J, the junction kept 2 bases outside the gene matches. The CDR3 runs 12 residues. Germline lookup yields CDR1 LNHDA and CDR2 SQIVND (reference sequence). The CDR3 spells CASGDRYQPQHF. Incomplete CDR3 DNA: TGTGCCAGTGGGGACAGGTATCAGCCC.

Of note for this clone: With the read ending 3 residues before the CDR3 end, the germline J gene is used to fill in that end. The V call is TRBV20-1, the J call TRBJ1-5; TRBD1 matches 9 bases. The CDR3 is 14 residues long. Germline lookup yields CDR1 DFQATT and CDR2 SNEGSKA (reference sequence). After removal of 3 bases from V and 1 base from J, the junction contained 1 base not matched to a gene. CDR3: CSASDRGSNQPQHF. CDR3 DNA (partial): TGCAGTGCTAGTGACAGGGGGAGCAATCAGCCC.

In the case of this clone: The read ends 3 residues before the CDR3 terminus; that terminus is restored from the germline J gene. This chain connects TRBV19 to TRBJ1-3, with 7 nucleotides matching TRBD1. The CDR3 sequence is 14 residues long. After removal of 9 bases from V and 0 bases from J, the junction contained 5 bases not matched to a gene. Germline V gene lookup returns CDR1 LNHDA and CDR2 SQIVND (reference sequence). The chain's CDR3 is CASHRGPSGNTIYF. CDR3 DNA, as far as it was read: TGTGCCAGCCATAGGGGGCCCTCTGGAAACACC.

To note about this clone: The missing CDR3 end, 3 residues past where the read stops, is filled in from the germline J gene. The chain couples TRBV5-1 to TRBJ2-5; D not certain. With 5 bases removed from V and 1 base from J, the gap between germline ends came to 12 bases. Germline assignment: CDR1 SGHRS and CDR2 YFSETQ. The CDR3 sequence is 14 residues long. CDR3 amino acids: CASRFQASQETQYF. The CDR3 bases that were read are TGCGCCAGCAGGTTCCAGGCCAGCCAAGAGACC.

To note about this clone: The read halts 3 residues ahead of the CDR3 end, with the missing end drawn from the germline J gene. The chain uses TRBV30 and TRBJ1-1; D is ambiguous. Trimming stripped 3 bases from V and 5 bases from J, with 22 bases between. The CDR3 is 16 residues long. Germline loops: CDR1 GTSNPN, CDR2 SVGIG (reference sequence). CDR3 bases read: TGTGCCTGGAGGTTGGCGGGAGCCACCCTAGGGACTGAA. It codes for CAWRLAGATLGTE. The complete CDR3 sequence is CAWRLAGATLGTEAFF.

The CDR3 loop is CASSLVRTSGADYLTDTQYF. The DNA read from the CDR3 is TGCGCCAGCAGCTTGGTCCGTACTAGCGGAGCCGATTACCTCACAGATACG. This chain links TRBV5-1 with TRBJ2-3; 8 bases are a match to TRBD2. The read ends 3 residues before the CDR3 terminus; that terminus is restored from the germline J gene. CDR3 size: 20 residues. V trimming: 0 bases; J trimming: 2 bases; junction bases outside the gene matches: 17. The germline gives CDR1 SGHRS, CDR2 YFSETQ.

Concerning this clone: The read ends 3 residues shy of where the CDR3 ends; the end is completed using the germline J gene. The chain recombines TRBV18 with TRBJ1-1; D gene ambiguous. The CDR3 covers 15 residues. CDR1 and CDR2 (germline): KGHSH, LQKENI. The ends were cut back, 1 base at V and 4 bases at J, with 13 bases in the middle. CDR3 sequence: CASSPLSEGGTEAFF. CDR3 DNA, as far as it was read: TGTGCCAGCTCACCACTATCGGAAGGCGGCACTGAA.

Details on this clone: The read terminates 3 residues before the CDR3 end, so the remaining end is supplied by the germline J gene. The chain carries TRBV18 and TRBJ2-7; the match to TRBD1 covers 7 bases. Germline trimming cut 6 bases from V and 3 bases from J; bases unmatched to any gene: 5. Germline V CDR1 and CDR2: KGHSH, LQKENI. There are 13 residues in the CDR3. The covered CDR3 bases are TGTGCCAGCTCGCTGACAGGGAACTACGAG. Translated: CASSLTGNYE. The CDR3 in full is CASSLTGNYEQYF.

In regard to this clone: The read comes to an end 3 residues before the CDR3 does, leaving the germline J gene to fill in the end. The chain links TRBV6-4 to TRBJ1-1; D unclear. CDR3 length: 14 residues. From germline, CDR1 is MRHNA and CDR2 SNTAGT. The ends were cut back, 7 bases at V and 3 bases at J, with 15 bases in the middle. CDR3 DNA (partial): TGTGCCAGCAAGGTCGACCCCGGGGACACTGAA. Translating gives CASKVDPGDTE. The whole CDR3 sequence reads CASKVDPGDTEAFF.

A note on this clone: The read stops 3 residues short of the end of the CDR3; the missing end is completed from the germline J gene. The chain carries TRBV2 and TRBJ1-3; D remains unclear. Germline CDR1 reads SNHLY; CDR2 reads FYNNEI. Trimming stripped 7 bases from V and 0 bases from J, with 10 bases between. CDR3 size: 14 residues. The CDR3 bases that were read are TGTGCCAGCACCCCGCTGCGCTCTGGAAACACC. Translation gives CASTPLRSGNT. Given in full, the CDR3 is CASTPLRSGNTIYF.

A note on this clone: The read falls 3 residues short of the CDR3 end, and the missing part is taken from the germline J gene. This rearrangement joins TRBV18 to TRBJ1-2; 10 bases align to TRBD1. Trimming cost V 6 bases and J 3 bases; bases outside gene matches: 16. CDR3 length equals 18 residues. Germline CDR1 and CDR2: KGHSH and LQKENI. CDR3 loop: CASSPTGTGEPSHYGYTF. The DNA read from the CDR3 is TGTGCCAGCTCCCCGACTGGGACAGGGGAACCTTCCCACTATGGC.

As regards this clone: The CDR3 is cut off 3 residues early in the read; its end comes from the germline J gene. This chain joins TRBV6-2 or TRBV6-3 and TRBJ2-3, with D possibly being TRBD1 (5 bases). CDR3 size: 14 residues. Germline CDR1 reads MNHEY; CDR2 reads SVGEGT. V shed 4 bases and J shed 8 bases, with 16 bases lying between them. Incomplete CDR3 DNA: TGTGCCAGCAGTTTCTCCCACGGAAGGGGTACG. Its translation is CASSFSHGRGT. The CDR3 as a whole reads CASSFSHGRGTQYF.

As to this clone: The missing CDR3 end, 3 residues past where the read stops, is filled in from the germline J gene. The chain has TRBV18 and TRBJ2-1; 11 bases align to TRBD1. The CDR3 loop spans 15 amino acids. The germline V gene encodes CDR1 KGHSH and CDR2 LQKENI. V shed 0 bases and J 8 bases; nucleotides not matched to a gene: 3. The CDR3 bases that were read are TGTGCCAGCTCACCACCGGGACAGGGGGGCTATGAG. This gives the protein CASSPPGQGGYE. The whole CDR3 region reads CASSPPGQGGYEQFF. The entire variable domain, with the rest obtained from reference TRBV18 and TRBJ2-1, is as follows: NAGVMQNPRHLVRRRGQEARLRCSPMKGHSHVYWYRQLPEEGLKFMVYLQKENIIDESGMPKERFSAEFPKEGPSILRIQQVVRGDSAAYFCASSPPGQGGYEQFFGPGTRLTVL.

On this clone itself: With the read ending 3 residues before the CDR3 end, the germline J gene is used to fill in that end. The gene calls are TRBV7-2 and TRBJ1-2; D unresolved. Between the trimmed V and J ends, which lost 0 bases and 0 bases, there was a span of 5 bases. The CDR3 has 14 residues. Germline CDR1 and CDR2: SGHTA and FQGNSA. The CDR3 bases that were read are TGTGCCAGCAGCTTAGCTCGGGCTAACTATGGC. Amino acid sequence: CASSLARANYG. The CDR3, in full, reads CASSLARANYGYTF.

On this clone: The CDR3 end lies 3 residues beyond the end of the read and is filled in from the germline J gene. This sequence joins TRBV5-1 and TRBJ2-1; 7 nucleotides agree with TRBD1. V gave up 3 bases and J gave up 5 bases; unmatched junction bases: 5. This CDR3 has 14 amino acids. The germline V gene has CDR1 SGHRS and CDR2 YFSETQ. The CDR3 sequence: CASSSTGTDNEQFF. The covered CDR3 bases are TGCGCCAGCAGCTCTACCGGGACAGACAATGAG.

With regard to this clone: Read sequence stops 3 residues before the CDR3 end, and the germline J gene provides the missing end. The J gene is TRBJ2-3, the V gene TRBV19; 9 nucleotides agree with TRBD2. There are 16 residues in the CDR3. The V gene end was trimmed by 9 bases and the J gene end by 4 bases; junction bases not matched to a gene: 14. Germline V gene lookup returns CDR1 LNHDA and CDR2 SQIVND (reference sequence). CDR3 DNA (partial): TGTGCCAGCAGAACTGGGACTAGCCGGCCCGCAGATACG. This gives the protein CASRTGTSRPADT. The full-length CDR3 reads as CASRTGTSRPADTQYF.

Comments on this clone: Read data end 3 residues before the CDR3 end; the end is taken from the germline J gene. The chain recombines TRBV19 with TRBJ2-4; weak D call: TRBD1 (6 bases). The CDR3 loop spans 18 amino acids. CDR1 and CDR2 from the germline V gene are LNHDA and SQIVND (reference sequence). V was shortened by 5 bases and J by 0 bases, with 20 bases between the two germline ends. Here the CDR3 reads CASSWTYRDTLAKNIQYF. The sequenced part of the CDR3 DNA is TGTGCCAGTAGTTGGACCTACCGGGACACCTTAGCCAAAAACATT.

Worth noting for this clone: With the read ending 3 residues before the CDR3 end, the germline J gene is used to fill in that end. The gene calls are TRBV18 and TRBJ2-5; D possibly corresponds to TRBD2 (5 bases). CDR1 is KGHSH, CDR2 LQKENI, per germline. The CDR3 runs to 16 residues. Trimming removed 3 bases from V and 5 bases from J, with 19 bases in between. CDR3: CASSPSRAGERETQYF. CDR3 bases read: TGTGCCAGCTCACCGAGTCGGGCAGGAGAGCGGGAGACC.

Turning to this clone: The read is 3 residues too short to cover the CDR3 end, so that end is filled in from the germline J gene. V usage is TRBV11-2 and J usage is TRBJ1-1; 9 bases agree with TRBD1. This CDR3 region has 12 residues. V lost 6 bases to trimming and J lost 6 bases; unmatched junction nucleotides: 2. The germline CDR1 and CDR2 sequences are SGHAT and FQNNGV. The CDR3 loop is CASSRQGAEAFF. The DNA read from the CDR3 is TGTGCCAGCAGTAGACAGGGGGCTGAA. The full variable domain, completed using reference TRBV11-2 and TRBJ1-1, is EAGVAQSPRYKIIEKRQSVAFWCNPISGHATLYWYQQILGQGPKLLIQFQNNGVVDDSQLPKDRFSAERLKGVDSTLKIQPAKLEDSAVYLCASSRQGAEAFFGQGTRLTVV.

With regard to this clone: Coverage ceases 3 residues before the CDR3 finishes, and the germline J gene fills in the end. The genes are TRBV6-2 or TRBV6-3 and TRBJ1-1; no firm D call. Germline V CDR1 and CDR2: MNHEY, SVGEGT. The CDR3 has 16 residues. Trimming pared 2 bases from V and 1 base from J, leaving 14 bases between. The sequenced CDR3 bases are TGTGCCAGCAGTTACCCGGGGAGGAAGACGAACACTGAA. This sequence encodes CASSYPGRKTNTE. From start to end, the CDR3 is CASSYPGRKTNTEAFF.

With respect to this clone: The read ends 3 residues shy of where the CDR3 ends; the end is completed using the germline J gene. The V call is TRBV7-9, the J call TRBJ1-2, with D unclear. Germline V CDR1 and CDR2: SEHNR, FQNEAQ (reference sequence). The CDR3 extends over 15 amino acids. V shed 3 bases and J shed 0 bases, with 11 bases lying between them. CDR3 region: CASSLGNSPNYGYTF. CDR3 DNA, as far as it was read: TGTGCCAGCAGCTTGGGCAACAGTCCTAACTATGGC. Filled out from reference TRBV7-9 and TRBJ1-2, the complete variable domain reads DTGVSQNPRHKITKRGQNVTFRCDPISEHNRLYWYRQTLGQGPEFLTYFQNEAQLEKSRLLSDRFSAERPKGSFSTLEIQRTEQGDSAMYLCASSLGNSPNYGYTFGSGTRLTVV.

On this clone: The read finishes 3 residues shy of the CDR3 end, and the germline J gene is used to complete it. The rearrangement uses TRBV5-4 and TRBJ2-3; 8 positions match TRBD2. The length of the CDR3 is 14 residues. Germline CDR1 is SGHNT and CDR2 is YYREEE (reference sequence). V was clipped by 0 bases and J by 8 bases; unmatched bases: 5. The CDR3 bases that were read are TGTGCCAGCAGCTTGGATCCGGGGGGGTTTACG. It codes for CASSLDPGGFT. The entire CDR3 protein is CASSLDPGGFTQYF.

As regards this clone: The CDR3 end is not reached by the read, which stops 3 residues before it; the germline J gene fills it in. The chain links TRBV12-3 or TRBV12-4 to TRBJ2-4, with TRBD1 matching over 8 bases. The CDR3 is made up of 17 amino acids. Trimming at V came to 5 bases and at J to 0 bases, leaving 9 bases not matched to a gene. The CDR3 loop reads CASSVTGTGIAKNIQYF. The DNA read from the CDR3 is TGTGCCAGCAGTGTCACCGGGACAGGTATAGCCAAAAACATT.

The DNA read from the CDR3 is TGTGCCAGCAGCTTAGTGGGCAGCCTGGGC. Protein: CASSLVGSLG. The entire CDR3 protein reads CASSLVGSLGYTF. The chain joins TRBV7-2 to TRBJ1-2; D unresolved. The DNA ends 3 residues before the CDR3 does, and the rest of the CDR3 is filled in from the germline J gene. Germline V gene data show CDR1 as SGHTA and CDR2 as FQGNSA. This CDR3 has 13 amino acids.

Turning to this clone: The sequence runs out 3 residues before the end of the CDR3; the remainder is reconstructed from the germline J gene. This chain links TRBV7-9 with TRBJ2-3, with D unresolved. The CDR3 consists of 14 residues. The germline gives CDR1 SEHNR, CDR2 FQNEAQ (reference sequence). Trimming shortened V by 5 bases and J by 2 bases, and 11 bases separated the two germline ends. The sequenced part of the CDR3 DNA is TGTGCCAGCAGCCCTGGTACTAACACAGATACG. Encoded protein: CASSPGTNTDT. The whole CDR3 region reads CASSPGTNTDTQYF.

Notes on this clone: Coverage ceases 3 residues before the CDR3 finishes, and the germline J gene fills in the end. The chain links TRBV19 to TRBJ1-3; TRBD1 might be the D (5 bases). This CDR3 region has 14 residues. Germline V gene sequence: CDR1 LNHDA, CDR2 SQIVND (reference sequence). The V gene lost 7 bases and the J gene lost 0 bases, with 10 bases spanning the gap. The CDR3 sequence is CASTPGSSGNTIYF. The sequenced CDR3 bases are TGTGCCAGTACCCCAGGGAGCTCTGGAAACACC.

A word on this clone: The CDR3 is cut off 3 residues early in the read; its end comes from the germline J gene. The gene calls are TRBV5-1 and TRBJ2-3, with a possible D match to TRBD2 (6 bases). CDR1 SGHRS and CDR2 YFSETQ come from the germline V gene. The CDR3 is 17 amino acids. V lost 4 bases to trimming and J lost 2 bases, with 20 bases between them. The CDR3 reads CASSPGRGAMDTDTQYF. The CDR3 bases that were read are TGCGCCAGCAGCCCCGGTCGCGGGGCGATGGACACAGATACG. Full variable domain (rest looked up from reference TRBV5-1 and TRBJ2-3): KAGVTQTPRYLIKTRGQQVTLSCSPISGHRSVSWYQQTPGQGLQFLFEYFSETQRNKGNFPGRFSGRQFSNSRSEMNVSTLELGDSALYLCASSPGRGAMDTDTQYFGPGTRLTVL.

As to this clone: With the read ending 3 residues before the CDR3 end, the germline J gene is used to fill in that end. The V call is TRBV20-1, the J call TRBJ2-3, with 11 positions matching TRBD2. J was trimmed by 0 bases and V by 6 bases; bases with no gene match: 14. This CDR3 comprises 18 residues. Germline lookup yields CDR1 DFQATT and CDR2 SNEGSKA (reference sequence). The CDR3 sequence: CSAPSRLAGGPSTDTQYF. The sequenced part of the CDR3 DNA is TGCAGTGCCCCATCCAGGCTAGCGGGGGGTCCCAGCACAGATACG.